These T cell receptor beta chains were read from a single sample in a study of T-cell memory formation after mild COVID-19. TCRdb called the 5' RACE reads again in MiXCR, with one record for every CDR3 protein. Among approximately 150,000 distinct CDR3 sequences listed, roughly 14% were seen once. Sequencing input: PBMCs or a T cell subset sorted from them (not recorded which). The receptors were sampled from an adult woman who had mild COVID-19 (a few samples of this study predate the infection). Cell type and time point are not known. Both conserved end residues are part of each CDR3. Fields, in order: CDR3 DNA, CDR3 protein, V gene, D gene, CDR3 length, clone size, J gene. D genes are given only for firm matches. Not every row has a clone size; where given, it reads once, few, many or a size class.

TGTGCCAGCAGTGCAAAGACTAGCGGCGGAGAGACCCAGTACTTC	CASSAKTSGGETQYF	TRBV27	TRBD2	15	.	TRBJ2-5
TGTGCCTGGAGATTAGCGGGAGCGGTGGAGACCCAGTACTTC	CAWRLAGAVETQYF	TRBV30	TRBD2	14	.	TRBJ2-5
TGTGCCAGCACCTTAACAGGGTACGAGCAGTACTTC	CASTLTGYEQYF	TRBV12-3/TRBV12-4	.	12	.	TRBJ2-7
TGTGCCAGCAGGCGGGTGCTAGCTCTAAGCGACGAGCAGTACTTC	CASRRVLALSDEQYF	TRBV6-1	.	15	.	TRBJ2-7
TGTGCCAGCAGCTTGGGGGGACCGGGACTGAGCAATCAGCCCCAGCATTTT	CASSLGGPGLSNQPQHF	TRBV7-9	.	17	.	TRBJ1-5
TGTGCCAGCAGCTTAGGACTTTTGAACACCGGGGAGCTGTTTTTT	CASSLGLLNTGELFF	TRBV7-9	.	15	.	TRBJ2-2
TGTGCCAGCAGCGTTGTTAGCAGGGGCGGTGGCTACACCTTC	CASSVVSRGGGYTF	TRBV12-3/TRBV12-4	.	14	.	TRBJ1-2
TGCGCCAGCAGCTTGGAACAGGCTCGGGATACGCAGTATTTT	CASSLEQARDTQYF	TRBV5-1	.	14	.	TRBJ2-3
TGTGCCAGCAGTTCCGGGAAGGGAGGTGTGAATGAGCAGTTCTTC	CASSSGKGGVNEQFF	TRBV6-2/TRBV6-3	.	15	few	TRBJ2-1
TGTGCCAGCAGCTTGACAGGGCTCTCCTACGAGCAGTACTTC	CASSLTGLSYEQYF	TRBV13	TRBD1	14	many	TRBJ2-7
TGTGCCACCAGTAGGTCCGGGGTAGACTACAATGAGCAGTTCTTC	CATSRSGVDYNEQFF	TRBV24-1	.	15	many	TRBJ2-1
TGTGCCAGCAGTGGCCGGGACAGGGGGACGTACGAGCAGTACTTC	CASSGRDRGTYEQYF	TRBV2	TRBD1	15	.	TRBJ2-7
TGTGCCAGCTCCCCCGGGACAGGGATGGTTCACGAGCAGTACTTC	CASSPGTGMVHEQYF	TRBV18	TRBD1	15	few	TRBJ2-7
TGTGCCAGTAGCCCCAAGGACAGGGGGACCTACAATGAGCAGTTCTTC	CASSPKDRGTYNEQFF	TRBV19	TRBD1	16	many	TRBJ2-1
TGTGCCAGTAGTGAGGACAGGGAATATCAGCCCCAGCATTTT	CASSEDREYQPQHF	TRBV19	TRBD1	14	few	TRBJ1-5
TGTGCCAGCAGTGAAAAGCGGGGCTCTGAAGCTTTCTTT	CASSEKRGSEAFF	TRBV2	.	13	.	TRBJ1-1
TGTGCCAGCAGTTTAATGGGACAGGGGTCTGGCTACACCTTC	CASSLMGQGSGYTF	TRBV27	TRBD1	14	.	TRBJ1-2
TGTGCCATCAGTGGTAACTCCTACGAGCAGTACTTC	CAISGNSYEQYF	TRBV10-3	.	12	few	TRBJ2-7
TGCAGCGGTCGACAGGGGGCGCGGTTCGCTGAAGCTTTCTTT	CSGRQGARFAEAFF	TRBV29-1	TRBD1	14	once	TRBJ1-1
TGCAGTGCCGGGGACAGTGGCCGGAACACTGAAGCTTTCTTT	CSAGDSGRNTEAFF	TRBV20-1	TRBD1	14	.	TRBJ1-1
TGCGCCAGCAGCTTGGGTCCGGGGGCAGGAGGCAATCAGCCCCAGCATTTT	CASSLGPGAGGNQPQHF	TRBV5-1	.	17	.	TRBJ1-5
TGTGCCAGCAGCGACGGTCTCTTT	CASSDGLF	TRBV5-8	.	8	.	TRBJ1-1
TGTGCCAGTTCACACCCGGGACAGAAGAACACTGAAGCTTTCTTT	CASSHPGQKNTEAFF	TRBV19	TRBD1	15	.	TRBJ1-1
TGTGCCAGCAGCCCCACGGCGGGGGCTTCGAGAGGCTACACCTTC	CASSPTAGASRGYTF	TRBV12-3/TRBV12-4	.	15	few	TRBJ1-2
TGTGCCAGCAGTTACAGGGCGACGCCCCAGTTCTTC	CASSYRATPQFF	TRBV6-2/TRBV6-3	.	12	few	TRBJ2-1
TGTGCCAGCAGCGTGACTAGCGCAGGCACAGATACGCAGTATTTT	CASSVTSAGTDTQYF	TRBV9	TRBD2	15	.	TRBJ2-3
TGTGCCAGCATGTTGGGACAGGGCAACTACAATGAGCAGTTCTTC	CASMLGQGNYNEQFF	TRBV9	TRBD1	15	few	TRBJ2-1
TGCAGTGCGTGGGGGGGGCGCGGAAATTCACCCCTCCACTTT	CSAWGGRGNSPLHF	TRBV20-1	.	14	few	TRBJ1-6
TGCGCCAGCAGCCACTGGACAGGGGTGGACAATGAGCAGTTCTTC	CASSHWTGVDNEQFF	TRBV4-3	TRBD1	15	few	TRBJ2-1
TGTGCCAGTAGGATTCGAAGGGGAAGGAGCGGGGAGCTGTTTTTT	CASRIRRGRSGELFF	TRBV19	.	15	few	TRBJ2-2
TGCAGCGTCTTGGACAGGCGAACCTACGAGCAGTACTTC	CSVLDRRTYEQYF	TRBV29-1	TRBD1	13	.	TRBJ2-7
TGCAGTGCTAGAGATCCGGGGGGACAGGGGGCTGGTGAGCAGTACTTC	CSARDPGGQGAGEQYF	TRBV20-1	TRBD1	16	few	TRBJ2-7
TGCGCCAGCAGCACGAGACAGAGTAACACTGAAGCTTTCTTT	CASSTRQSNTEAFF	TRBV5-1	.	14	.	TRBJ1-1
TGTGCCAGCGGCCCCCGGACAGGATACTACGAGCAGTACTTC	CASGPRTGYYEQYF	TRBV5-5	TRBD1	14	.	TRBJ2-7
TGCGCCAGCAGCTTGGTGCCGGATCAGCCCCAGCATTTT	CASSLVPDQPQHF	TRBV5-1	.	13	few	TRBJ1-5
TGTGCCAGCAGCCCGTGGGATAACGCTGAAGCTTTCTTT	CASSPWDNAEAFF	TRBV9	.	13	few	TRBJ1-1
TGTGCCAGCACCCCGCAGGGTCCGAACACCGGGGAGCTGTTTTTT	CASTPQGPNTGELFF	TRBV5-6	.	15	few	TRBJ2-2
TGCGCCAGCAGCCAAGTAGACGCCAGGGAGAACACTGAAGCTTTCTTT	CASSQVDARENTEAFF	TRBV4-3	.	16	.	TRBJ1-1
TGTGCCAGCAGCCAGGCAGGATTTTTAGCTTTCTTT	CASSQAGFLAFF	TRBV3-1	.	12	.	TRBJ1-1
TGTGCCAGCAGTCGCAGGGGAGGGGAGACCCAGTACTTC	CASSRRGGETQYF	TRBV27	.	13	.	TRBJ2-5
TGCAGCGTCCGTACGGAATATACTGAAGCTTTCTTT	CSVRTEYTEAFF	TRBV29-1	.	12	.	TRBJ1-1
TGTGCCAGCAGCTGGATTCAGGGCGTTGTAGCCGGGGAGCTGTTTTTT	CASSWIQGVVAGELFF	TRBV7-8	.	16	.	TRBJ2-2
TGTGCCGGAGAGGACAGGGGGATACGGGACGAGCAGTACTTC	CAGEDRGIRDEQYF	TRBV21-1	.	14	.	TRBJ2-7
TGTGCCAGCAGCCCACTGGTCAGGGGGCCAGGAGAAAAACTGTTTTTT	CASSPLVRGPGEKLFF	TRBV7-8	TRBD1	16	.	TRBJ1-4
TGTGCCAGCAGCTCGAGTAGCGGGGTGGGGTATGGCTACACCTTC	CASSSSSGVGYGYTF	TRBV9	.	15	few	TRBJ1-2
TGCAGCGTTGAAGATCTAGCGGGGTTTTACAATGAGCAGTTCTTC	CSVEDLAGFYNEQFF	TRBV29-1	TRBD2	15	few	TRBJ2-1
TGCGCCAGCAGCCAAGATGCGGGGGGCACTGAAGCTTTCTTT	CASSQDAGGTEAFF	TRBV4-1	.	14	.	TRBJ1-1
TGTGCCAGCAATGACAGGGGCTTCCAAGAGACCCAGTACTTC	CASNDRGFQETQYF	TRBV2	TRBD1	14	.	TRBJ2-5
TGTGCCAGCAGCCTGGGGACAGACAGCACAGATACGCAGTATTTT	CASSLGTDSTDTQYF	TRBV7-9	TRBD1	15	few	TRBJ2-3
TGCAGTGCCTCAAGAAATACGCAGTATTTT	CSASRNTQYF	TRBV20-1	.	10	many	TRBJ2-3
TGTGCCACCAGTGGACCGGGACAGGGGGACACTGAAGCTTTCTTT	CATSGPGQGDTEAFF	TRBV24-1	TRBD1	15	few	TRBJ1-1
TGTGCCACCAGCAGAGATAGGCTAGCGGGAGTTGAGCAGTACTTC	CATSRDRLAGVEQYF	TRBV15	TRBD2	15	.	TRBJ2-7